This T cell receptor beta chain emerged from a study of cytomegalovirus exposure and HLA in healthy donors. This CDR3 is 14 amino acids long. Per the germline V gene, CDR1 is SGHTA and CDR2 is FQGNSA. Trimming took 4 bases from V and 6 from J, leaving 15 bases between them. Primers: 60 Vbeta forward and 13 Jbeta reverse. The table came from immunoSEQ multiplex PCR; TCRdb's copy has only in-frame clones and leaves some out. The sample consists of approximately 130,000 clones, roughly 80% of them appearing once. The chain has TRBV7-2 and TRBJ1-2; D possibly corresponds to TRBD1 (5 bases). The sequencing input was PBMCs. This sequence originates from a girl aged 2-10 years in good health and CMV-seronegative. CDR3: CASSSYVGQDGYTF. CDR3 nucleotides: TGTGCCAGCAGCTCTTACGTGGGGCAGGATGGCTACACCTTC.